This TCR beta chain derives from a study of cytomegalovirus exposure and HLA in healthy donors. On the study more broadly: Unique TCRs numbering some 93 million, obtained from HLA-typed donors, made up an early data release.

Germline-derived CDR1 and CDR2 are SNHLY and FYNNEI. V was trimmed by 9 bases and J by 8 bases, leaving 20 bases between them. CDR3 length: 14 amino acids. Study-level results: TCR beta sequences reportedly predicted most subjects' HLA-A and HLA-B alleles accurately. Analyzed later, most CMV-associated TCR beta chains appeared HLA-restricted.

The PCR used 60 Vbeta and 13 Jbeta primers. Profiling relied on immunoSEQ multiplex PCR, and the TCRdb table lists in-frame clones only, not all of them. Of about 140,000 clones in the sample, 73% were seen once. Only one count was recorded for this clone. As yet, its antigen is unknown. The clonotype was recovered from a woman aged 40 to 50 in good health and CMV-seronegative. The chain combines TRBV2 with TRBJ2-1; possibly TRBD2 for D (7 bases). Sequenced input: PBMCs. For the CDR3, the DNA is TGTGCCAGTTGGAAAGGGGGGGGTTTCGATGAGCAGTTCTTC. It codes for CASWKGGGFDEQFF. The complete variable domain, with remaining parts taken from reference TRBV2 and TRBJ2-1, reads EPEVTQTPSHQVTQMGQEVILRCVPISNHLYFYWYRQILGQKVEFLVSFYNNEISEKSEIFDDQFSVERPDGSNFTLKIRSTKLEDSAMYFCASWKGGGFDEQFFGPGTRLTVL.